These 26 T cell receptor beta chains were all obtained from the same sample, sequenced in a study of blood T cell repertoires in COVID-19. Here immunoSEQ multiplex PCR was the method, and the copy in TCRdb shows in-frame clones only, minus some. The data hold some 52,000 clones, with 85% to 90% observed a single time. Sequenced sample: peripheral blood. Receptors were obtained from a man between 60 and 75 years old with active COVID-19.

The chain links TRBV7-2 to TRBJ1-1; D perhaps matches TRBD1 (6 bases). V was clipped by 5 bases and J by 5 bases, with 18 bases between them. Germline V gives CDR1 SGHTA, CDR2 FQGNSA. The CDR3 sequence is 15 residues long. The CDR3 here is CASSHPGGRRTEAFF. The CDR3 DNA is TGTGCCAGCAGCCACCCGGGGGGCCGGCGGACTGAAGCTTTCTTT.

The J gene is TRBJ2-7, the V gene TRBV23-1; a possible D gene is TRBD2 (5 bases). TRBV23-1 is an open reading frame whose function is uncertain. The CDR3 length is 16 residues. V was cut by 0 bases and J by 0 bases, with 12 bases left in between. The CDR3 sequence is CASSQSEGSSSYEQYF. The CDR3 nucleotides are TGCGCCAGCAGTCAATCTGAGGGAAGTAGCTCCTACGAGCAGTACTTC.

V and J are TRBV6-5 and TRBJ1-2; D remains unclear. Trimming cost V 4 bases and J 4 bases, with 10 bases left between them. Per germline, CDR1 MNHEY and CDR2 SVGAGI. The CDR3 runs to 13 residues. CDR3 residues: CASSLGQAYGYTF. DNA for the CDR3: TGTGCCAGCAGTTTGGGTCAGGCCTATGGCTACACCTTC.

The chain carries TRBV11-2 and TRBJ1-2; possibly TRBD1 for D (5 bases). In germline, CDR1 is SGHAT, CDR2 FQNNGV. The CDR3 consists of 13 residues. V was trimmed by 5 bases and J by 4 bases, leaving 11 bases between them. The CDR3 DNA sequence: TGTGCCAGCAGCCGGGGGGTGTTCTATGGCTACACCTTC. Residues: CASSRGVFYGYTF.

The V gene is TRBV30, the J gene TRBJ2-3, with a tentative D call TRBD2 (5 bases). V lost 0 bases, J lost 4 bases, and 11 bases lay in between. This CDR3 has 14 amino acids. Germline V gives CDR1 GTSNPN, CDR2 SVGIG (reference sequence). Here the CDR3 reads CAWSVLGSADTQYF. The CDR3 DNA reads TGTGCCTGGAGTGTACTAGGCTCAGCAGATACGCAGTATTTT. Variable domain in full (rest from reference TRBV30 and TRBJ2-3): SQTIHQWPATLVQPVGSPLSLECTVEGTSNPNLYWYRQAAGRGLQLLFYSVGIGQISSEVPQNLSASRPQDRQFILSSKKLLLSDSGFYLCAWSVLGSADTQYFGPGTRLTVL.

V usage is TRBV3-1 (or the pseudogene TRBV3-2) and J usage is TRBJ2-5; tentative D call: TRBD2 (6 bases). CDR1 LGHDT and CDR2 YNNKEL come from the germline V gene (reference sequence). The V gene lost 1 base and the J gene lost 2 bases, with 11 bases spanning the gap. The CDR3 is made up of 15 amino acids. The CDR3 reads CASSQGLVPQETQYF. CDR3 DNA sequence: TGTGCCAGCAGCCAAGGACTAGTACCACAAGAGACCCAGTACTTC.

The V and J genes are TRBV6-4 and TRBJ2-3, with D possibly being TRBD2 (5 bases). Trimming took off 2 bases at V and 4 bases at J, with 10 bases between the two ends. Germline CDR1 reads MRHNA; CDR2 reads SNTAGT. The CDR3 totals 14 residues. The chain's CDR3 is CASSDGLASDTQYF. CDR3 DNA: TGTGCCAGCAGTGACGGCCTAGCCTCAGATACGCAGTATTTT.

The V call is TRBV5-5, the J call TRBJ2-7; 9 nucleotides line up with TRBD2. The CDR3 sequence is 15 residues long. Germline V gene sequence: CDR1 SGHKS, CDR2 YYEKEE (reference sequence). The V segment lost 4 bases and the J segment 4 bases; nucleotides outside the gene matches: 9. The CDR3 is CASSLAGSFEYEQYF. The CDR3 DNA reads TGTGCCAGCAGCCTAGCGGGAAGCTTTGAGTACGAGCAGTACTTC.

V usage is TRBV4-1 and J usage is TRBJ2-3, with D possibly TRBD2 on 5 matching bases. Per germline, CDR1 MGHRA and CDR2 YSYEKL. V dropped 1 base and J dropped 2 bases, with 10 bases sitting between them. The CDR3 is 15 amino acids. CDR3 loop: CASSQVLGHTDTQYF. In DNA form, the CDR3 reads TGCGCCAGCAGCCAAGTACTAGGGCACACAGATACGCAGTATTTT.

The CDR3 is CASSPPTSGRWNEQFF. CDR3 nucleotides: TGTGCCAGCTCACCACCGACTAGCGGGAGATGGAATGAGCAGTTCTTC. J is TRBJ2-1 and V is TRBV18; 12 bases are a match to TRBD2. The CDR3 extends over 16 amino acids. With V trimmed by 0 bases and J by 7 bases, 4 bases remained unmatched. Germline CDR1 reads KGHSH; CDR2 reads LQKENI.

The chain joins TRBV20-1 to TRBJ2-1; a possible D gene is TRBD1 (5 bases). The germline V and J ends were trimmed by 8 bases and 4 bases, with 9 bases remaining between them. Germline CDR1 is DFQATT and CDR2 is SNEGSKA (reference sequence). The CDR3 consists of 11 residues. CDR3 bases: TGCAGTACGACAGAATACAATGAGCAGTTCTTC. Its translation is CSTTEYNEQFF.

The CDR3 loop is CATSRGDRGEAFF. The CDR3 DNA reads TGTGCCACCAGCAGAGGGGACAGGGGGGAAGCTTTCTTT. The chain couples TRBV15 to TRBJ1-1; 11 bases align to TRBD1. The CDR3 totals 13 residues. The germline CDR1 and CDR2 sequences are LNHNV and YYDKDF (reference sequence). Unmatched junction bases numbered 0, after V lost 1 base and J lost 8 bases.

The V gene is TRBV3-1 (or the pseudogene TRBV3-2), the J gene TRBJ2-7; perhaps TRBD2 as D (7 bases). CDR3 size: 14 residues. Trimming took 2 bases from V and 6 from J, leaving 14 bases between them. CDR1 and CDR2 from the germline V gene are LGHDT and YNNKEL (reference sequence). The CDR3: CASSQREGGGEQYF. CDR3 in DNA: TGTGCCAGCAGCCAAAGGGAGGGGGGCGGCGAGCAGTACTTC.

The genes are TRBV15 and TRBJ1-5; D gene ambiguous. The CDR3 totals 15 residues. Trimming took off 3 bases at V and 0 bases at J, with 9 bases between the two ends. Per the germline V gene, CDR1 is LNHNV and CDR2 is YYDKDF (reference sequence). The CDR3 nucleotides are TGTGCCACCAGCAGCGGGGTTAATAGCAATCAGCCCCAGCATTTT. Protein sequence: CATSSGVNSNQPQHF.

The CDR3 region has the DNA TGTGCCAGCAGCCAAGATCCAGGGTCTGAGACCCAGTACTTC. Residues: CASSQDPGSETQYF. J is TRBJ2-5 and V is TRBV3-1 (or the pseudogene TRBV3-2), with TRBD1 as a possible D gene (5 bases). Per germline, CDR1 LGHDT and CDR2 YNNKEL (reference sequence). The CDR3 sequence is 14 residues long. Trimming left V 0 bases short and J 5 bases short, with 10 bases between.

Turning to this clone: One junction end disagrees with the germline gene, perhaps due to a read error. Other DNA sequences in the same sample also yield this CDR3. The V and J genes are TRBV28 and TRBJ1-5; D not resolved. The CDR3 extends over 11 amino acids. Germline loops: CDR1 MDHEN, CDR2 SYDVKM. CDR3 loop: CASRTGGPQHF. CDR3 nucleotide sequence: TGTGCTAGCAGGACCGGCGGCCCCCAGCATTTT.

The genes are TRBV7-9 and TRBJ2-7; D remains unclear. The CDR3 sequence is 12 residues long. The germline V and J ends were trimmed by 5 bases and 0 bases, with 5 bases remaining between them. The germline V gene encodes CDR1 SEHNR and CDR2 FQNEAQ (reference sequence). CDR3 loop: CASSPVSYEQYF. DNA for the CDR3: TGTGCCAGCAGCCCGGTCTCCTACGAGCAGTACTTC.

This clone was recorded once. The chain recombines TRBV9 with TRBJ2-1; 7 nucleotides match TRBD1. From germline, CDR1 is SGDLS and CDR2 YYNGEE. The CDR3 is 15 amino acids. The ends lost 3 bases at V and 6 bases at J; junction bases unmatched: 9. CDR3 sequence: CASSATGVLGNEQFF. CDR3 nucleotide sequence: TGTGCCAGCAGCGCTACAGGGGTGCTCGGCAATGAGCAGTTCTTC.

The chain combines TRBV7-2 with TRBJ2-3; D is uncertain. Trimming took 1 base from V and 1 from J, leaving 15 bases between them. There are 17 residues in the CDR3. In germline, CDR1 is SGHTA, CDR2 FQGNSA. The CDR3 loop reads CASSLDSGVVGTDTQYF. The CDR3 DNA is TGTGCCAGCAGCTTAGATTCTGGTGTAGTGGGCACAGATACGCAGTATTTT. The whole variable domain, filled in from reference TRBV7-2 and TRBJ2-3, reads GAGVSQSPSNKVTEKGKDVELRCDPISGHTALYWYRQSLGQGLEFLIYFQGNSAPDKSGLPSDRFSAERTGGSVSTLTIQRTQQEDSAVYLCASSLDSGVVGTDTQYFGPGTRLTVL.

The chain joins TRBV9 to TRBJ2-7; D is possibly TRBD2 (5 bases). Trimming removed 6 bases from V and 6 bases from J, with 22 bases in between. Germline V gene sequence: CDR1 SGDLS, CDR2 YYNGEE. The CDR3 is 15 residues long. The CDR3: CASTLNPDSFGEQYF. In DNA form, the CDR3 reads TGTGCCAGCACTCTCAACCCGGACTCCTTTGGCGAGCAGTACTTC.

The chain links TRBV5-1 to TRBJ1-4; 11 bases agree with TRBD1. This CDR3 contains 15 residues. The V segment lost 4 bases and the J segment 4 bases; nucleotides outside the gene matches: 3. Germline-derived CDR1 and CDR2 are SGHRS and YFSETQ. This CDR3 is CASSPGQGVNEKLFF. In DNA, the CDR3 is TGCGCCAGCAGCCCGGGACAGGGGGTTAATGAAAAACTGTTTTTT.

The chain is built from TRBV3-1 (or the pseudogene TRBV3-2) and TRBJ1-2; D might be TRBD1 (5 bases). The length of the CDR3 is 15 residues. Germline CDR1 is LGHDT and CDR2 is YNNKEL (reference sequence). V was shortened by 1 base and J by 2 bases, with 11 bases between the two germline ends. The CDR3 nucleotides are TGTGCCAGCAGCCAAGCCCCGGGGGGGAACTATGGCTACACCTTC. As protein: CASSQAPGGNYGYTF.

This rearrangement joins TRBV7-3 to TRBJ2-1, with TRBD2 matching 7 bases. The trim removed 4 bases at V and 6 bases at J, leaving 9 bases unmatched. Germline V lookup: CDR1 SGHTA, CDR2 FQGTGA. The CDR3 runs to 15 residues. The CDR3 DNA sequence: TGTGCCAGCAGCTATCTAGCGGAGTGGGTCAATGAGCAGTTCTTC. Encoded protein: CASSYLAEWVNEQFF.

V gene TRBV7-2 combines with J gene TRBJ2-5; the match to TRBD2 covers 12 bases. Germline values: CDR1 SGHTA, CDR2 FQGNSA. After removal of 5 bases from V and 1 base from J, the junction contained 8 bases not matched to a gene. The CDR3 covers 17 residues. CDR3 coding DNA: TGTGCCAGCAGCGCCAGGACTAGCGGGATTGTCCAAGAGACCCAGTACTTC. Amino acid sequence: CASSARTSGIVQETQYF.

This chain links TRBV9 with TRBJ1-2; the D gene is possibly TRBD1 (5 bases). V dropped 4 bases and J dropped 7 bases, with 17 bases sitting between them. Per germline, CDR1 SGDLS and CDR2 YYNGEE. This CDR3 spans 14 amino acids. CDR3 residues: CASSQTGTGVGYTF. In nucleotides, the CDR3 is TGTGCCAGCAGCCAGACCGGGACGGGAGTTGGCTACACCTTC.

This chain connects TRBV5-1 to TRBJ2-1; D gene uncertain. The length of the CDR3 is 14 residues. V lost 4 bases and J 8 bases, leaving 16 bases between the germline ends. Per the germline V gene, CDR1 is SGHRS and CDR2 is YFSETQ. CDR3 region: CASSGLTGVDEQFF. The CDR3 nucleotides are TGCGCCAGCAGCGGTTTGACTGGTGTCGATGAGCAGTTCTTC.